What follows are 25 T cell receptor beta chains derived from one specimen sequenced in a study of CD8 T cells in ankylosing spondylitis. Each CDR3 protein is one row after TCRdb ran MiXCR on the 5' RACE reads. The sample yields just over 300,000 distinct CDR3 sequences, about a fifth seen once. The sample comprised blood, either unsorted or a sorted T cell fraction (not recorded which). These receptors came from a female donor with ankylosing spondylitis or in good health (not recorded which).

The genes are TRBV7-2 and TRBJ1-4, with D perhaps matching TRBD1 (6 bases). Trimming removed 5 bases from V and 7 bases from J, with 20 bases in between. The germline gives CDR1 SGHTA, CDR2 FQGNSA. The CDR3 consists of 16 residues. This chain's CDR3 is CASSPRASGAGEKLFF. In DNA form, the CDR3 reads TGTGCCAGCAGCCCCCGGGCATCGGGGGCTGGTGAAAAACTGTTTTTT.

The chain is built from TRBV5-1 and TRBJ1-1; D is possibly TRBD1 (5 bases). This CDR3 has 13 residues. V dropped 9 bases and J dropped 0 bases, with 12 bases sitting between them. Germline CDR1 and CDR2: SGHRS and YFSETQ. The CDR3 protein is CATGRGVNTEAFF. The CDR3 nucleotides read TGCGCCACTGGGCGGGGGGTGAACACTGAAGCTTTCTTT.

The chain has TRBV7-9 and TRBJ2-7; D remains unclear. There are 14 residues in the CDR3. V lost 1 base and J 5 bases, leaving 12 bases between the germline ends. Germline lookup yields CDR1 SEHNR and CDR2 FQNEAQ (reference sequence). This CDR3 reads CASSLDGIVDEQYF. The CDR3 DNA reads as TGTGCCAGCAGCTTAGATGGGATCGTGGACGAGCAGTACTTC. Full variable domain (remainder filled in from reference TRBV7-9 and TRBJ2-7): DTGVSQNPRHKITKRGQNVTFRCDPISEHNRLYWYRQTLGQGPEFLTYFQNEAQLEKSRLLSDRFSAERPKGSFSTLEIQRTEQGDSAMYLCASSLDGIVDEQYFGPGTRLTVT.

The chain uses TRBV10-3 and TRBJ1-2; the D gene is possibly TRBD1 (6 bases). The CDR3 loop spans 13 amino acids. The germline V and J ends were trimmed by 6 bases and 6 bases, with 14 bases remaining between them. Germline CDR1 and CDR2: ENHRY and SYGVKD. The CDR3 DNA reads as TGTGCCATCAGGGCAGGGGCCGAAAATGGCTACACCTTC. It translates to CAIRAGAENGYTF.

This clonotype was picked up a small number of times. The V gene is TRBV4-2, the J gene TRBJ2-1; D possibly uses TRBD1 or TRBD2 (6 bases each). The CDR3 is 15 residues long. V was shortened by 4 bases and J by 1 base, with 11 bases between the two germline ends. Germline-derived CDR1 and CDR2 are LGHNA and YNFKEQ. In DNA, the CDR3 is TGTGCCAGCAGCCCCGGGGGCACGTCCTACAATGAGCAGTTCTTC. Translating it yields CASSPGGTSYNEQFF.

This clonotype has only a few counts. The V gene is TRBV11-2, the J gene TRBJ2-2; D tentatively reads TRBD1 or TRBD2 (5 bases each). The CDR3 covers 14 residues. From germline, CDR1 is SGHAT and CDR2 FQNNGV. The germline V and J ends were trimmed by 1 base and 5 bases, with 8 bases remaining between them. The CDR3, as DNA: TGTGCCAGCAGCTTAGGGGGGTCGACCGGGGAGCTGTTTTTT. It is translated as CASSLGGSTGELFF.

CDR3 region: CASSELAEFQETQYF. In DNA form, the CDR3 reads TGTGCCAGCAGTGAGCTAGCGGAATTTCAAGAGACCCAGTACTTC. The genes are TRBV25-1 and TRBJ2-5; 7 bases map to TRBD2. The V gene's germline CDR1 is MGHDK and CDR2 SYGVNS. The CDR3 is 15 amino acids. The V and J ends lost 3 bases and 2 bases, in that order; junction bases with no gene match: 6.

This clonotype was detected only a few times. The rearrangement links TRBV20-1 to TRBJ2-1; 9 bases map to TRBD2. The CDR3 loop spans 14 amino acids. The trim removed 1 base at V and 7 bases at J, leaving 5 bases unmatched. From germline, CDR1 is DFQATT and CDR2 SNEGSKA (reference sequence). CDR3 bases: TGCAGTGCTAGAGTTAGCGGGAGAAGGAATGAGCAGTTCTTC. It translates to CSARVSGRRNEQFF.

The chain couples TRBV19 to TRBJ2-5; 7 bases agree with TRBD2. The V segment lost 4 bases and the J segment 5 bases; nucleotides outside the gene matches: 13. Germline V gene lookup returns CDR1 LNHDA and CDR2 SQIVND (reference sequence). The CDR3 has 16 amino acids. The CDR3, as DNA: TGTGCCAGTAGTACGACAGCGGGAATGCGAATGGAGACCCAGTACTTC. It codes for CASSTTAGMRMETQYF.

Here the CDR3 DNA reads TGTGCCAGCAGCGGTGCCGGGACAGTTTACAATGAGCAGTTCTTC. Its translation is CASSGAGTVYNEQFF. The rearrangement links TRBV5-5 to TRBJ2-1; 7 positions match TRBD1. With 4 bases clipped from V and 4 bases from J, the junction kept 8 bases outside the gene matches. Germline V gene lookup returns CDR1 SGHKS and CDR2 YYEKEE (reference sequence). This CDR3 has 15 amino acids. Full variable domain (missing parts from reference TRBV5-5 and TRBJ2-1): DAGVTQSPTHLIKTRGQQVTLRCSPISGHKSVSWYQQVLGQGPQFIFQYYEKEERGRGNFPDRFSARQFPNYSSELNVNALLLGDSALYLCASSGAGTVYNEQFFGPGTRLTVL.

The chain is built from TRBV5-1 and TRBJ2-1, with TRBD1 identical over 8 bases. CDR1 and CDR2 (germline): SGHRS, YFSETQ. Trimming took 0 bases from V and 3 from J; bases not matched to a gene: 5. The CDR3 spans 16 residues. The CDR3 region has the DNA TGCGCCAGCAGCTTGGGGAACAGGGGGGACTACAATGAGCAGTTCTTC. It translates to CASSLGNRGDYNEQFF.

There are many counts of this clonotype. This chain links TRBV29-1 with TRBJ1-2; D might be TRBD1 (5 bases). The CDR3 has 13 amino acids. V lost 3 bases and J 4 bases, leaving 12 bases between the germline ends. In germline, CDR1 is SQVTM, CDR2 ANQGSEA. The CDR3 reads CSVEDTESYGYTF. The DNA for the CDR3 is TGCAGCGTTGAGGACACAGAGTCCTATGGCTACACCTTC.

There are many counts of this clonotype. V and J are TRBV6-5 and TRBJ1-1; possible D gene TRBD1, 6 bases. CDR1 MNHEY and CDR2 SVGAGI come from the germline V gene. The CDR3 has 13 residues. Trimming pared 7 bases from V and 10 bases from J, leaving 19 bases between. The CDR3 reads CASTSFRGGRAFF. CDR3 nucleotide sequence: TGTGCCAGCACTTCCTTTAGGGGGGGTAGAGCTTTCTTT.

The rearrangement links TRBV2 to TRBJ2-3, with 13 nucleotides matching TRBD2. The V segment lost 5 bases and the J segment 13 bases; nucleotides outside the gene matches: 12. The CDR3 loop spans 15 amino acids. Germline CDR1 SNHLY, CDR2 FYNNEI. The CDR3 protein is CASSRTSGGQGVEYF. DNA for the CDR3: TGTGCCAGCAGTCGGACTAGCGGGGGTCAAGGAGTGGAGTATTTT.

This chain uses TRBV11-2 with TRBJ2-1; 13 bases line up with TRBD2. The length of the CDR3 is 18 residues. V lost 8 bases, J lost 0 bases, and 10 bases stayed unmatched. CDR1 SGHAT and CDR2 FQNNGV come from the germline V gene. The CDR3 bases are TGTGCCAGCTCAAGGACTAGCGGGAGTAGGAGCTCCTACAATGAGCAGTTCTTC. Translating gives CASSRTSGSRSSYNEQFF.

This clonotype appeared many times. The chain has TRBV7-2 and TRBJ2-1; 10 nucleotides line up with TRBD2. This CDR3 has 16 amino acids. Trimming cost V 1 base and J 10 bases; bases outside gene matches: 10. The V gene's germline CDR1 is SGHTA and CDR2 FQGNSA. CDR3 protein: CASSLVLAGAPSEQFF. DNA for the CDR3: TGTGCCAGCAGCTTAGTGCTAGCGGGGGCCCCATCGGAGCAGTTCTTC.

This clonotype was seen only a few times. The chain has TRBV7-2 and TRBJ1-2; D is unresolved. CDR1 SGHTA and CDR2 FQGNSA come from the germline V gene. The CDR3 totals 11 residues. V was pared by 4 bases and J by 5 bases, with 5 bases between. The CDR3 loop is CASSYAYGYTF. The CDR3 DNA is TGTGCCAGCAGCTATGCGTATGGCTACACCTTC. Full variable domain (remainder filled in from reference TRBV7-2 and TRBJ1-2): GAGVSQSPSNKVTEKGKDVELRCDPISGHTALYWYRQSLGQGLEFLIYFQGNSAPDKSGLPSDRFSAERTGGSVSTLTIQRTQQEDSAVYLCASSYAYGYTFGSGTRLTVV.

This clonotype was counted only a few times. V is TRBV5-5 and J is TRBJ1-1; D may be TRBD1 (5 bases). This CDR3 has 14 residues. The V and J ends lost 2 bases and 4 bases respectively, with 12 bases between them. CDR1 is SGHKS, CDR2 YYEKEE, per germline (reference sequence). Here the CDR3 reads CASSFSSQGTEAFF. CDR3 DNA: TGTGCCAGCAGCTTTAGTTCTCAGGGCACTGAAGCTTTCTTT.

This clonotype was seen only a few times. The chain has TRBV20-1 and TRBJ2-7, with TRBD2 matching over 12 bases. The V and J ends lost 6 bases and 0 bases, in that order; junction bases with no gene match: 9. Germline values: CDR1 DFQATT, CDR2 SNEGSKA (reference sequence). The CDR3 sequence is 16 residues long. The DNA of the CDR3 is TGCAGTGCCACCGGGACTAGCGGGCTCAGCTCCTACGAGCAGTACTTC. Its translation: CSATGTSGLSSYEQYF.

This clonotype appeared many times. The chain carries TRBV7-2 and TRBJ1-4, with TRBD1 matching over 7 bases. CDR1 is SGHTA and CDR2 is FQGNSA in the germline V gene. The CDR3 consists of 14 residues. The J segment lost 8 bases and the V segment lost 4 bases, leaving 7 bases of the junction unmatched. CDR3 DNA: TGTGCCAGCAGCTCCGGGACAGAGGGGGAAAAACTGTTTTTT. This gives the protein CASSSGTEGEKLFF.

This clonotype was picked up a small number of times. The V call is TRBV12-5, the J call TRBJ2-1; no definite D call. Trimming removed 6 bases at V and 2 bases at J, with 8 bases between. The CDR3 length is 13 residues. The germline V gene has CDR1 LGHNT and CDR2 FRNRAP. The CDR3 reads CASGVDAYNEQFF. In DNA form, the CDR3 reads TGTGCTAGTGGGGTCGACGCCTACAATGAGCAGTTCTTC.

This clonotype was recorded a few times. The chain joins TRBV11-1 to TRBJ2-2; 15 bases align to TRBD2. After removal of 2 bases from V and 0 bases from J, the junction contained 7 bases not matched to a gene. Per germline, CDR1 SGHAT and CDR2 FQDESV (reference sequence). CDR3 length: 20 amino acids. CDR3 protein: CASSLLPGTSGRPNTGELFF. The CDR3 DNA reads TGTGCCAGCAGCTTACTTCCCGGGACTAGCGGGAGGCCGAACACCGGGGAGCTGTTTTTT.

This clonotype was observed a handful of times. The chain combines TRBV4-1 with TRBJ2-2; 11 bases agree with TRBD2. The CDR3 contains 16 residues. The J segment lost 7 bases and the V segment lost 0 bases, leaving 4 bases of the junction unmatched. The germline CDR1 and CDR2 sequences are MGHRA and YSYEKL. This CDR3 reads CASSQEIAGGDGELFF. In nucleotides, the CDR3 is TGCGCCAGCAGCCAAGAAATAGCGGGAGGGGACGGGGAGCTGTTTTTT.

CDR3 coding DNA: TGCAGTGCTGCGCCCGTGAGCGGGATGATCACAGATACGCAGTATTTT. Translated, it gives CSAAPVSGMITDTQYF. V and J are TRBV20-1 and TRBJ2-3, with TRBD2 identical over 7 bases. Germline lookup yields CDR1 DFQATT and CDR2 SNEGSKA (reference sequence). The CDR3 length is 16 residues. The junction had 13 bases not matched to a gene; V was cut back by 5 bases and J by 2 bases.

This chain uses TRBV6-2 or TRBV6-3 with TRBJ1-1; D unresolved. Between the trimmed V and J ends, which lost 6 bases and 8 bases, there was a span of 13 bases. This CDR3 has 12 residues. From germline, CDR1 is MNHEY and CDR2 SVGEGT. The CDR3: CASRVLTAEAFF. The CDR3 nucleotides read TGTGCCAGCAGGGTACTTACAGCAGAAGCTTTCTTT.